Below are 4 T cell receptor beta chains sequenced from a single sample in a study of molecular identifiers for immune sequencing clone quantification. TCRdb re-called the PCR reads through MiXCR, storing one row per CDR3 protein. The sample shows nearly 650,000 distinct CDR3 sequences, 25% of them seen only once. The specimen sequenced was naive CD8+ T cells from blood, with Jurkat cell RNA spiked in. Regarding subset: FACS-sorted CD8+CD4-CCR7+CD45RA+ naive T cells. These receptors originate from a human donor in good health. Some libraries in this study had Jurkat cell RNA spiked in.

Of note for this clonotype: A single base separates this from a much larger clone, so it may be a read error. This chain connects TRBV5-1 to TRBJ2-7; TRBD1 agrees at 9 bases. Germline CDR1 and CDR2: SGHRS and YFSETQ. The CDR3 has 15 amino acids. The CDR3 DNA reads as TGCGCCAGCAGCCCGGGACAGGGACTAACCTACGGGCAGTACTTC. It yields the protein CASSPGQGLTYGQYF.

This clonotype was recorded at least ten times. This rearrangement joins TRBV29-1 to TRBJ2-3; 7 bases map to TRBD1. CDR3 size: 12 residues. The V segment lost 4 bases and the J segment 3 bases; nucleotides outside the gene matches: 1. In germline, CDR1 is SQVTM, CDR2 ANQGSEA. The CDR3 nucleotides are TGCAGCGTTGGACAGGGAACAGATACGCAGTATTTT. It specifies CSVGQGTDTQYF.

This clonotype has at least ten counts. This rearrangement joins TRBV30 to TRBJ2-5, with TRBD2 matching 7 bases. Trimming took 3 bases from V and 1 from J; bases not matched to a gene: 8. CDR1 and CDR2 from the germline V gene are GTSNPN and SVGIG (reference sequence). The CDR3 loop spans 15 amino acids. The CDR3 coding sequence is TGTGCCTGGAGGCGGGAGTTAGGGTCCCAAGAGACCCAGTACTTC. Encoded protein: CAWRRELGSQETQYF.

There are many counts of this clonotype. This chain connects TRBV5-1 to TRBJ1-1, with TRBD1 as a possible D gene (5 bases). CDR1 and CDR2 (germline): SGHRS, YFSETQ. The CDR3 is 14 residues long. V was clipped by 0 bases and J by 4 bases, with 10 bases between them. The CDR3 region has the DNA TGCGCCAGCAGCTTGGATGGGGGATTCACTGAAGCTTTCTTT. Translating gives CASSLDGGFTEAFF.